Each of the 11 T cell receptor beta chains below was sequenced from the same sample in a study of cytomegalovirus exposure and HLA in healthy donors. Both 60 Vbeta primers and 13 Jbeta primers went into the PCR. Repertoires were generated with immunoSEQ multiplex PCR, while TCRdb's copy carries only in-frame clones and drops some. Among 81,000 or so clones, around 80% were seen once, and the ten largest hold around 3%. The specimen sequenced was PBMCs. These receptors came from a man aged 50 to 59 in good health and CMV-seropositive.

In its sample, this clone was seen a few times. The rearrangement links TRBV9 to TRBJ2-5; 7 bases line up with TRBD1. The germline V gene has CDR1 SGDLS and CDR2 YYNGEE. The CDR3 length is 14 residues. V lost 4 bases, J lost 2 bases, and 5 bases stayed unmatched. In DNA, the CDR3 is TGTGCCAGCAGCAGAGGGACAGAACAAGAGACCCAGTACTTC. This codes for CASSRGTEQETQYF.

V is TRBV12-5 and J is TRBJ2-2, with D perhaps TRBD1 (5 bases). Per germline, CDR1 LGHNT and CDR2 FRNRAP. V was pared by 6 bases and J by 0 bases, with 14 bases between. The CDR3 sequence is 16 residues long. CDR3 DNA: TGTGCTAGTGGGACAGTTAGCCCCGCGAACACCGGGGAGCTGTTTTTT. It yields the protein CASGTVSPANTGELFF. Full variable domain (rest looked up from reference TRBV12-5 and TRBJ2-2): DARVTQTPRHKVTEMGQEVTMRCQPILGHNTVFWYRQTMMQGLELLAYFRNRAPLDDSGMPKDRFSAEMPDATLATLKIQPSEPRDSAVYFCASGTVSPANTGELFFGEGSRLTVL.

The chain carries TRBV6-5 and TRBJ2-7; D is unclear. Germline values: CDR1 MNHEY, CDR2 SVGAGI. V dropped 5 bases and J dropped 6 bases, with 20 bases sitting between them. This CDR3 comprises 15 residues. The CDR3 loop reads CASSRLFRGFGEQYF. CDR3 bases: TGTGCCAGCAGTCGCCTTTTTCGAGGTTTCGGCGAGCAGTACTTC.

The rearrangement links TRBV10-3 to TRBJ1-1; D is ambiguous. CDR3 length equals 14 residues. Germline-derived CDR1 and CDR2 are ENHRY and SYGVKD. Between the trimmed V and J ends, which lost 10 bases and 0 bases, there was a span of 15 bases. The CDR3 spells CATRTARVNTEAFF. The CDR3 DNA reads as TGTGCCACCCGCACGGCTCGGGTGAACACTGAAGCTTTCTTT.

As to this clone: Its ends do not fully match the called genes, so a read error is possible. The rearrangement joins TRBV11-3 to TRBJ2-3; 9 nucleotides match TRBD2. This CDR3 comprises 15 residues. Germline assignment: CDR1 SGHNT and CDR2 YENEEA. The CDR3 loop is CASRLAGALTDTQYF. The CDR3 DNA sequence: TGTGCCAGCAGGTTAGCGGGAGCTCTCACAGATACGCAGTATTTT.

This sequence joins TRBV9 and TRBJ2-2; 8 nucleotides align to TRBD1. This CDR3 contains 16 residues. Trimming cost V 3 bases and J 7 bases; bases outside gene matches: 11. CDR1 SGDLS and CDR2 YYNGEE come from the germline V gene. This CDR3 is CASSERSRGLSGELFF. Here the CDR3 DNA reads TGTGCCAGCAGCGAGCGGAGCAGGGGGCTGAGCGGGGAGCTGTTTTTT.

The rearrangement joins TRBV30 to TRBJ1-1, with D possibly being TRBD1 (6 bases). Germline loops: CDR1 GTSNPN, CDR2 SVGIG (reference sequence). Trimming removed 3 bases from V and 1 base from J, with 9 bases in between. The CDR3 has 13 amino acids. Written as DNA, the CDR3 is TGTGCCTGGAGACAGGGCTGGAACACTGAAGCTTTCTTT. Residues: CAWRQGWNTEAFF.

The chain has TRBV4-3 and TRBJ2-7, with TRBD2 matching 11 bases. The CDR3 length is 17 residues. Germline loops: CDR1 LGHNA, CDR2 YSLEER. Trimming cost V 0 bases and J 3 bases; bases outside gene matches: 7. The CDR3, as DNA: TGCGCCAGCAGCCAAGATCTTCCCGGACTAGCGGGCTACGAGCAGTACTTC. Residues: CASSQDLPGLAGYEQYF.

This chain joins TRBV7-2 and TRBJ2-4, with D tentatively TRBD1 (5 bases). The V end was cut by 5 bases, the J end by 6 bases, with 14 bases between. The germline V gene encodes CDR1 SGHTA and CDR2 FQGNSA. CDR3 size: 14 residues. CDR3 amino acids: CASSPGPGPNIQYF. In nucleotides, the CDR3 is TGTGCCAGCAGCCCAGGCCCAGGGCCAAACATTCAGTACTTC.

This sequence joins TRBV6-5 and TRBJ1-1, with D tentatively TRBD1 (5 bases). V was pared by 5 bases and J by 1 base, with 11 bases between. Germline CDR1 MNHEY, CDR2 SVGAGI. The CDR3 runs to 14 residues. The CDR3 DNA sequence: TGTGCCAGCAGTCCCCAAGGACAGAACACTGAAGCTTTCTTT. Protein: CASSPQGQNTEAFF.

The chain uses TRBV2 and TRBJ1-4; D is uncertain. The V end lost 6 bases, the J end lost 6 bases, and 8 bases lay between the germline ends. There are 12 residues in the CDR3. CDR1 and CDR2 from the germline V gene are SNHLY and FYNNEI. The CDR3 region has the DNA TGTGCCAGCAGGGGTCAGGATGAAAAACTGTTTTTT. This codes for CASRGQDEKLFF.